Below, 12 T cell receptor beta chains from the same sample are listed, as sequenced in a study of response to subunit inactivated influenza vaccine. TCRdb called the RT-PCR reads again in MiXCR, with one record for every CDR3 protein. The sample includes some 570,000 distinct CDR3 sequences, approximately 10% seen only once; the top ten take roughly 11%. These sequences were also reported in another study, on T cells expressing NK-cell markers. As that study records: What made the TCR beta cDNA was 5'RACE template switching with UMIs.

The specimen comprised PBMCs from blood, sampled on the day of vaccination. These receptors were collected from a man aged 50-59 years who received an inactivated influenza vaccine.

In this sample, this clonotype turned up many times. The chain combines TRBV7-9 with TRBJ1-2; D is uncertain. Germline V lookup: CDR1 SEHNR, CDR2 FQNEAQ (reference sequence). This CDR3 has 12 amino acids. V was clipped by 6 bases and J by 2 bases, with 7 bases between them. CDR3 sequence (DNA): TGTGCCAGCAGGCTTGACAACTATGGCTACACCTTC. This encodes CASRLDNYGYTF.

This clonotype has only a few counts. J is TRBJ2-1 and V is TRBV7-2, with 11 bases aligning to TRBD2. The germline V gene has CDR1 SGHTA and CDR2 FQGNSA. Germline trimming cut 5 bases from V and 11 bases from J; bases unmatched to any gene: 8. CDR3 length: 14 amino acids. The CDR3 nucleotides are TGTGCCAGCAGCACCCCCGGGACTAGCGGACAGCAGTTCTTC. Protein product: CASSTPGTSGQQFF.

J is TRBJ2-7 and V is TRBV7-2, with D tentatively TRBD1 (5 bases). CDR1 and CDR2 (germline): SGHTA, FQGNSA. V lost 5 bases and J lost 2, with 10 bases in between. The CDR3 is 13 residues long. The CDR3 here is CASSTTVPYEQYF. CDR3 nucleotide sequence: TGTGCCAGCAGCACGACAGTCCCCTACGAGCAGTACTTC.

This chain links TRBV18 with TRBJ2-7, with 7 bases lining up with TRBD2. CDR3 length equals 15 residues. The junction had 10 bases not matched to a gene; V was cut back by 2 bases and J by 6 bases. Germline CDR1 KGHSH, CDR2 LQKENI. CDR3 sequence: CASSPVSAGVVEQYF. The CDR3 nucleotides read TGTGCCAGCTCACCAGTTTCTGCGGGAGTGGTCGAGCAGTACTTC. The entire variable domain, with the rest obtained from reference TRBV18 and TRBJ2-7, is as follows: NAGVMQNPRHLVRRRGQEARLRCSPMKGHSHVYWYRQLPEEGLKFMVYLQKENIIDESGMPKERFSAEFPKEGPSILRIQQVVRGDSAAYFCASSPVSAGVVEQYFGPGTRLTVT.

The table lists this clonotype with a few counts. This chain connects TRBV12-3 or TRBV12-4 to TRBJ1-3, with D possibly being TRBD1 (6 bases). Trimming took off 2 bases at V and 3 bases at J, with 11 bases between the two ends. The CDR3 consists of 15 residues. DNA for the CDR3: TGTGCCAGCAGTTTACTGGGGGCGGTTGGAAACACCATATATTTT. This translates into CASSLLGAVGNTIYF.

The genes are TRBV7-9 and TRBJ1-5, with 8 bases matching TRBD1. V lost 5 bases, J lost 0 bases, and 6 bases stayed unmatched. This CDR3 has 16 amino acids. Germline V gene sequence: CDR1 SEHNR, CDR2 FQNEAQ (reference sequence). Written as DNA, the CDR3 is TGTGCCAGCAGCACCGGGACAGGTTATAGCAATCAGCCCCAGCATTTT. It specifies CASSTGTGYSNQPQHF.

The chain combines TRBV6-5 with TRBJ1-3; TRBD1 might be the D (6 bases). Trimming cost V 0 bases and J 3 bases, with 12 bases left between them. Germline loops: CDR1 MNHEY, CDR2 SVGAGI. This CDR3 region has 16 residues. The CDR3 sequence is CASSYSAGGSGNTIYF. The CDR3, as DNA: TGTGCCAGCAGTTACTCGGCCGGGGGCAGTGGAAACACCATATATTTT.

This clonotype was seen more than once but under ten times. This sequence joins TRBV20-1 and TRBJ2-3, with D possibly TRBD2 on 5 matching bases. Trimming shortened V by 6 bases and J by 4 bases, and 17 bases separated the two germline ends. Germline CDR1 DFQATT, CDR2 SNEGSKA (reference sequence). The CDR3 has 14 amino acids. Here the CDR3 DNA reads TGCAGTGCCCGCCGCTTAGGGAGCGCAGATACGCAGTATTTT. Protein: CSARRLGSADTQYF.

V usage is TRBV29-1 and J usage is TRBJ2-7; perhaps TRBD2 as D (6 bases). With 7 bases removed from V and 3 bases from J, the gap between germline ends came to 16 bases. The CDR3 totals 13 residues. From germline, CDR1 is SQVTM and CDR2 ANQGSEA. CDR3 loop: CSAKPEGSYEQYF. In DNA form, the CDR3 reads TGCAGCGCTAAGCCGGAGGGAAGCTACGAGCAGTACTTC.

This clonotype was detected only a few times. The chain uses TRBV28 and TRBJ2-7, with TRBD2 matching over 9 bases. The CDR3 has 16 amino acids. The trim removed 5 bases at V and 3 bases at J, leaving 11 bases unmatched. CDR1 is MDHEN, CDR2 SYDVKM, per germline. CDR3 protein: CASSGDGSGRDYEQYF. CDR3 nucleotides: TGTGCCAGCAGTGGGGATGGTAGCGGGAGAGACTACGAGCAGTACTTC.

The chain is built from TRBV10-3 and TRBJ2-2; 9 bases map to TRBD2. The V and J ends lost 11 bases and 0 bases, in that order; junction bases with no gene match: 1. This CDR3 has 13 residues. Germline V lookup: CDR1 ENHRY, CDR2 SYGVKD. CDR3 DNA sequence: TGTGCCCTAGCGGGGACGAACACCGGGGAGCTGTTTTTT. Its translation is CALAGTNTGELFF.

CDR3 region: CSGMLNTEAFF. The CDR3 coding sequence is TGCAGTGGTATGTTGAACACTGAAGCTTTCTTT. The chain links TRBV20-1 to TRBJ1-1; D not resolved. The V and J ends lost 7 bases and 0 bases respectively, with 6 bases between them. This CDR3 region has 11 residues. Per the germline V gene, CDR1 is DFQATT and CDR2 is SNEGSKA (reference sequence).